This TCR beta chain originates from a study of T-cell memory formation after mild COVID-19. Barcoded TCR alpha and TCR beta cDNA libraries with UMIs came from 5'RACE using constant-segment primers. MiXCR was run by TCRdb on the 5' RACE reads, yielding one entry per CDR3 protein. This sample has around 370,000 distinct CDR3 sequences, with 20% to 25% found just once. The germline V gene encodes CDR1 SGHKS and CDR2 YYEKEE (reference sequence). Trimming removed 2 bases at V and 6 bases at J, with 23 bases between. There are 17 residues in the CDR3. This chain joins TRBV5-5 and TRBJ1-2, with a weak D call TRBD1 (6 bases). This TCR was sampled from an adult woman who had mild COVID-19 (a few samples of this study predate the infection). Cell type and time point are not known. Source material: PBMCs or a T cell subset sorted from them (not recorded which). For the CDR3, the DNA is TGTGCCAGCAGCTTTTGGGAGTACAGGGCCCCCAGCGATGGCTACACCTTC. Amino acids: CASSFWEYRAPSDGYTF.